This T cell receptor beta chain stems from a study of T-cell reconstitution after alpha-beta-depleted transplantation in children. The CDR3 is 16 residues long. V lost 2 bases and J lost 4; bases outside the gene matches: 6. Germline values: CDR1 SGHTA, CDR2 FQGNSA. This clonotype was counted between two and nine times. As yet, its antigen is unknown. Using unique molecular identifiers, the investigators prepared the TCRbeta library. TCRdb independently ran MiXCR on the PCR reads; one entry per CDR3 protein. The table shows 610,000 or so distinct CDR3 sequences, with 25% to 30% occurring only once. Study-level results: TCRbeta diversity was high at day 60 in some patients (a result of surviving recipient T cells and thymic progenitors). A year post-transplant, T-cell counts and diversity derived mostly from newly produced T cells.

The source material was PBMCs, sampled before TCRalphabeta/CD19-depleted stem cell transplant. The chain is built from TRBV7-2 and TRBJ1-5; TRBD1 matches at 9 bases. The receptor was derived from a boy under two years old with Wiskott-Aldrich syndrome, due to receive a stem cell transplant. The DNA of the CDR3 is TGTGCCAGCAGCTTAACACAGGGGGCTAGGAATCAGCCCCAGCATTTT. It yields the protein CASSLTQGARNQPQHF.